Listed below are T cell receptor beta chains from one sample, sequenced in a study of blood T cell repertoires in COVID-19. Using immunoSEQ multiplex PCR, the repertoire was profiled, and TCRdb retains in-frame clones only, with some absent. The sample carries approximately 68,000 clones, under 85% recorded once. Sequenced: peripheral blood. All receptors derive from a woman between 50 and 59 years old with acute or convalescent COVID-19. The CDR3 runs from the conserved cysteine through the conserved F or W. Each record gives: J gene, V gene, clone size, D gene, CDR3 protein, CDR3 DNA. The D gene is left open where the match is weak. Clone size is stated in some rows and not others, as once, few, many or a class when expanded.

>TRBJ2-1|TRBV9|.|TRBD1
CASSVAGQGSSSYNEQFF
TGTGCCAGCAGCGTAGCTGGACAGGGATCCAGCTCCTACAATGAGCAGTTCTTC
>TRBJ2-3|TRBV13|.|.
CASSLVLSGSGDTQYF
TGTGCCAGCAGCTTAGTCCTCTCCGGGTCCGGGGATACGCAGTATTTT
>TRBJ1-2|TRBV11-2|.|TRBD1
CASSLSGGGYGYTF
TGTGCCAGCAGCTTATCAGGGGGAGGCTATGGCTACACCTTC
>TRBJ1-1|TRBV7-2|.|.
CASSGARLSSTEAFF
TGTGCCAGCAGCGGGGCCCGGTTGTCGTCCACTGAAGCTTTCTTT
>TRBJ2-3|TRBV18|.|.
CASSPPTNTDTQYF
TGTGCCAGCTCACCCCCGACAAACACAGATACGCAGTATTTT
>TRBJ2-1|TRBV2|.|.
CASSATSSYNEQFF
TGTGCCAGCAGCGCAACAAGCTCCTACAATGAGCAGTTCTTC
>TRBJ2-7|TRBV24-1|.|TRBD1
CATSDSRQGSDEQYF
TGTGCCACCAGTGATTCAAGACAGGGGAGCGACGAGCAGTACTTC
>TRBJ1-5|TRBV4-1|.|.
CASSALPGLYSNQPQHF
TGCGCCAGCAGCGCACTGCCAGGGCTGTATAGCAATCAGCCCCAGCATTTT
>TRBJ2-7|TRBV27|.|TRBD2
CASSLSSGTSSYEQYF
TGTGCCAGCAGTTTATCCTCCGGGACTAGCAGTTACGAGCAGTACTTC
>TRBJ1-3|TRBV7-9|.|TRBD1
CASSFRQGIAGNTIYF
TGTGCCAGCAGCTTCCGACAGGGAATCGCTGGAAACACCATATATTTT
>TRBJ2-2|TRBV19|.|.
CASSTQGSLFTGELFF
TGTGCCAGTAGTACACAGGGTTCCCTCTTCACCGGGGAGCTGTTTTTT
>TRBJ2-3|TRBV7-2|.|TRBD2
CASSLVAGGPVTQYF
TGTGCCAGCAGCTTGGTAGCGGGAGGGCCGGTTACGCAGTATTTT
>TRBJ1-3|TRBV5-1|.|.
CASSLDSGTGNTIYF
TGCGCCAGCAGCTTGGATTCAGGGACTGGAAACACCATATATTTT
>TRBJ1-2|TRBV27|.|.
CASSRTGFDYGYTF
TGTGCCAGCAGTAGAACAGGGTTTGACTATGGCTACACCTTC
>TRBJ2-1|TRBV3-1/TRBV3-2|few|TRBD2
CASSETSGSYNEQFF
TGTGCCAGCAGTGAAACTAGCGGGTCCTACAATGAGCAGTTCTTC
>TRBJ1-6|TRBV7-9|.|.
CASSLGAADNSPLHF
TGTGCCAGCAGCTTAGGGGCAGCAGATAATTCACCCCTCCACTTT
>TRBJ2-1|TRBV7-2|.|.
CASSPPSGYNEQFF
TGTGCCAGCAGCCCACCGAGTGGTTACAATGAGCAGTTCTTC
>TRBJ2-1|TRBV29-1|once|TRBD2
CSVGLAGLYEQFF
TGCAGCGTGGGACTAGCGGGACTCTATGAGCAGTTCTTC
>TRBJ1-2|TRBV12-3/TRBV12-4|.|TRBD1
CASSQTGDYGYTF
TGTGCCAGCAGTCAGACAGGGGACTATGGCTACACCTTC
>TRBJ1-5|TRBV27|.|TRBD1
CASSELGQGNQPQHF
TGTGCCAGCAGTGAACTGGGACAGGGCAATCAGCCCCAGCATTTT
>TRBJ2-7|TRBV29-1|.|.
CSVAGTFNSYEQYF
TGCAGCGTTGCCGGGACATTCAACTCCTACGAGCAGTACTTC
>TRBJ1-5|TRBV27|.|TRBD1
CASSPGTVLNQPQHF
TGTGCCAGCAGCCCCGGGACAGTACTCAATCAGCCCCAGCATTTT
>TRBJ2-1|TRBV4-3|.|TRBD2
CASSPAGGLYNEQFF
TGCGCCAGCAGTCCAGCGGGAGGTTTGTACAATGAGCAGTTCTTC
>TRBJ1-1|TRBV9|.|.
CASSGLTITGVFF
TGTGCCAGCAGCGGACTAACCATCACGGGTGTTTTCTTT
>TRBJ2-7|TRBV19|.|.
CASSIMASVSYEQYF
TGTGCCAGTAGTATAATGGCTTCCGTCTCCTACGAGCAGTACTTC
>TRBJ1-5|TRBV5-6|.|.
CASSLGQFNQPQHF
TGTGCCAGCAGTCTCGGACAGTTCAATCAGCCCCAGCATTTT
>TRBJ1-2|TRBV19|.|TRBD1
CASSMGTLQGAYGYTF
TGTGCCAGTAGTATGGGCACCCTTCAGGGGGCATATGGCTACACCTTC
>TRBJ2-2|TRBV18|.|TRBD2
CASSPTSGGPGELFF
TGTGCCAGCTCACCGACTAGCGGGGGCCCCGGGGAGCTGTTTTTT
>TRBJ2-6|TRBV28|many|.
CASRKTGSGANVLTF
TGTGCCAGCAGGAAGACAGGCTCTGGGGCCAACGTCCTGACTTTC
>TRBJ1-1|TRBV7-9|.|TRBD1
CASSAPGTGNPNTEAFF
TGTGCCAGCAGCGCTCCCGGGACAGGGAATCCGAACACTGAAGCTTTCTTT
>TRBJ2-7|TRBV5-1|.|TRBD2
CASRLLAGFSYEQYF
TGCGCCAGCCGCCTACTAGCGGGGTTTTCCTACGAGCAGTACTTC
>TRBJ1-1|TRBV6-6|.|.
CASSYPTTGRTEAFF
TGTGCCAGCAGTTACCCTACTACAGGGCGGACTGAAGCTTTCTTT
>TRBJ2-1|TRBV20-1|.|TRBD2
CSASLLAGVHNEQFF
TGCAGTGCTAGTTTGCTAGCGGGAGTACACAATGAGCAGTTCTTC
>TRBJ1-6|TRBV6-6|.|.
CASSYPERNSPLHF
TGTGCCAGCAGTTACCCCGAGAGAAATTCACCCCTCCACTTT
>TRBJ2-7|TRBV18|.|TRBD1
CASSLSGQGTYEQYF
TGTGCCAGCTCACTTTCCGGACAGGGTACCTACGAGCAGTACTTC
>TRBJ1-2|TRBV27|.|.
CASSFREGYGYTF
TGTGCCAGCAGCTTCCGGGAAGGCTATGGCTACACCTTC
>TRBJ1-4|TRBV5-8|.|.
CASAGGFQANEKLFF
TGTGCCAGCGCTGGAGGGTTTCAGGCTAATGAAAAACTGTTTTTT
>TRBJ1-2|TRBV2|few|.
CASRASGSRYTF
TGTGCCAGCAGGGCCTCGGGGAGTCGCTACACCTTC
>TRBJ2-7|TRBV7-8|.|TRBD2
CASSFFTGLAGGEQYF
TGTGCCAGCAGCTTCTTTACGGGACTAGCGGGAGGCGAGCAGTACTTC
>TRBJ2-7|TRBV6-7|.|TRBD2
CASNGRFRFYEQYF
TGTGCCAGCAACGGGAGGTTCCGCTTCTACGAGCAGTACTTC